This T cell receptor (beta chain) was obtained from a study of T-cell reconstitution after alpha-beta-depleted transplantation in children. The V gene lost 0 bases and the J gene lost 3 bases, with 3 bases spanning the gap. CDR3 length equals 13 residues. Germline CDR1 SGHRS, CDR2 YFSETQ. This clonotype appeared a few times. Unique molecular identifiers were incorporated into the prepared TCRbeta library. TCRdb re-derived calls from the PCR reads in MiXCR, one entry per CDR3 protein. Here the sample spans some 220,000 distinct CDR3 sequences, approximately 10% being singletons. The specimen comprised PBMCs from the stem cell graft donor, sampled from the stem cell graft. V and J are TRBV5-1 and TRBJ2-2; no clear D. The receptor's source is a human donor who donated a stem cell graft to a child with acute lymphoblastic leukemia. The CDR3 DNA sequence: TGCGCCAGCAGCTTGGCTGACACCGGGGAGCTGTTTTTT. Its protein is CASSLADTGELFF.